This T cell receptor (beta chain) was profiled in a study of shared clonotypes between healthy human individuals. General study findings and limits: Sharing across four donors was highest in naive CD4 (around 5%) and lowest in memory CD8 (roughly 0.4%). All-four-donor shared clonotypes had higher generation probabilities than non-shared clonotypes did.

Trimming took off 5 bases at V and 1 base at J, with 12 bases between the two ends. The CDR3 has 14 residues. CDR1 SGHRS and CDR2 YFSETQ come from the germline V gene. On this clone: Its antigen is currently unknown.

This table comes from immunoSEQ multiplex PCR, and its TCRdb copy is limited to in-frame clones, with some not included. The table has around 2.3 million clones, almost 96% seen once. The CD4+ fraction was divided into a CD45RA+ naive subset and a CD45RA-negative memory subset. The sequence came from a man between 18 and 29 years old in good health. The J gene is TRBJ1-1, the V gene TRBV5-1, with D uncertain. The sequencing input was naive CD4+ T cells sorted from blood. Subset here: CD45RA+ positively selected. CDR3 bases: TGCGCCAGCAGGTGGGGTTCAGCGAACACTGAAGCTTTCTTT. Translating it yields CASRWGSANTEAFF.